The 8 T cell receptor beta chains presented below share a single source sample, sequenced in a study of Graves' ophthalmopathy and Graves' hyperthyroidism. From RNA, the CDR3 regions of TCR beta chains were amplified and sequenced. The authors performed first-round RT-PCR with HTBI primers and then a second-round multiplex PCR. One entry per CDR3 protein, called by TCRdb with MiXCR from the multiplex PCR reads. The repertoire holds 350,000 to 450,000 distinct CDR3 sequences, with about a sixth as singletons. The sample taken for sequencing was peripheral blood. These TCRs come from a woman aged 18-29 years with Graves' ophthalmopathy.

This clonotype was detected many times. The chain uses TRBV18 and TRBJ1-6; D is unresolved. CDR1 and CDR2 from the germline V gene are KGHSH and LQKENI. This CDR3 has 14 residues. Trimming removed 2 bases from V and 10 bases from J, with 12 bases in between. CDR3 residues: CASSPGQIQSPLHF. In DNA form, the CDR3 reads TGTGCCAGCTCACCAGGCCAGATTCAATCACCCCTCCACTTT.

The gene calls are TRBV2 and TRBJ1-5, with 8 bases identical to TRBD1. Germline V gene sequence: CDR1 SNHLY, CDR2 FYNNEI. The CDR3 runs to 14 residues. Trimming removed 6 bases from V and 6 bases from J; junction bases left unmatched: 7. The chain's CDR3 is CASSTPGGGQPQHF. The CDR3 nucleotides read TGTGCCAGCAGCACCCCAGGGGGCGGTCAGCCCCAGCATTTT.

There are many counts of this clonotype. This rearrangement joins TRBV7-3 to TRBJ1-1; unclear D gene. V was pared by 2 bases and J by 1 base, with 11 bases between. The CDR3 sequence is 15 residues long. The germline V gene encodes CDR1 SGHTA and CDR2 FQGTGA. Here the CDR3 reads CASSLYPGRNTEAFF. The CDR3 nucleotides read TGTGCCAGCAGCTTATATCCCGGAAGGAACACTGAAGCTTTCTTT.

This clonotype was observed many times. This chain joins TRBV7-8 and TRBJ1-1; D ambiguous. V was clipped by 5 bases and J by 4 bases, with 23 bases between them. Looked up from germline, CDR1 is SGHVS and CDR2 is FQNEAQ. This CDR3 has 17 amino acids. DNA of the CDR3: TGTGCCAGCAGCCCCTTTGCTCCGGGTGGTAGACGCACTGAAGCTTTCTTT. This codes for CASSPFAPGGRRTEAFF. Full variable domain (remainder filled in from reference TRBV7-8 and TRBJ1-1): GAGVSQSPRYKVAKRGQDVALRCDPISGHVSLFWYQQALGQGPEFLTYFQNEAQLDKSGLPSDRFFAERPEGSVSTLKIQRTQQEDSAVYLCASSPFAPGGRRTEAFFGQGTRLTVV.

In this sample, this clonotype turned up many times. This chain links TRBV27 with TRBJ1-2; TRBD1 agrees at 8 bases. The CDR3 is made up of 15 amino acids. CDR1 and CDR2 (germline): MNHEY, SMNVEV (reference sequence). The trim removed 3 bases at V and 6 bases at J, leaving 9 bases unmatched. The CDR3 here is CASSFGDRLGHGYTF. The DNA of the CDR3 is TGTGCCAGCAGTTTTGGGGACAGGTTAGGCCATGGCTACACCTTC.

This clonotype was seen at least ten times. The chain joins TRBV9 to TRBJ1-3, with D hard to call. V was cut by 0 bases and J by 0 bases, with 13 bases left in between. The CDR3 is 17 residues long. CDR1 and CDR2 (germline): SGDLS, YYNGEE. CDR3 in DNA: TGTGCCAGCAGCGTAGAACCCCGCTTGAGCTCTGGAAACACCATATATTTT. This sequence encodes CASSVEPRLSSGNTIYF.

This clonotype was seen many times. The chain is built from TRBV7-9 and TRBJ1-5, with D unresolved. Looked up from germline, CDR1 is SEHNR and CDR2 is FQNEAQ (reference sequence). V dropped 5 bases and J dropped 9 bases, with 11 bases sitting between them. The CDR3 contains 12 residues. This CDR3 reads CASSALEGPQHF. The CDR3 DNA follows: TGTGCCAGCAGCGCCCTGGAAGGGCCCCAGCATTTT. Full variable domain (rest looked up from reference TRBV7-9 and TRBJ1-5): DTGVSQNPRHKITKRGQNVTFRCDPISEHNRLYWYRQTLGQGPEFLTYFQNEAQLEKSRLLSDRFSAERPKGSFSTLEIQRTEQGDSAMYLCASSALEGPQHFGDGTRLSIL.

This clonotype has a handful of counts. The chain couples TRBV6-1 to TRBJ2-7; D is unclear. The CDR3 is 13 residues long. V shed 5 bases and J shed 5 bases, with 13 bases lying between them. CDR1 is MNHNS and CDR2 is SASEGT in the germline V gene. As DNA, the CDR3 is TGTGCCAGCAGTCGCACTCGACTCGACGAGCAGTACTTC. The encoded protein is CASSRTRLDEQYF.